The 18 T cell receptor beta chains in this list originate from one sample, sequenced in a study of early T cells in non-severe SARS-CoV-2 infection (dated by TCRdb to about 2021). Libraries were made using 5' RACE. Sequencing used a NextSeq 500. The public reads were quality trimmed at Q25 with fastp and then assembled into clones with MiXCR by TCRdb, keeping productive beta chains. For every CDR3 protein sequence, its rows merge into one entry that carries the most common genes and DNA. The sample records about 64,000 distinct CDR3 sequences, almost 9% of which are singletons. The top ten clonotypes cover about an eighth of the sample. The input for sequencing was whole blood, taken at baseline. The receptors stem from an adult who was a healthcare worker with PCR-confirmed SARS-CoV-2 infection or an uninfected control (not recorded which).

CDR3 in amino acids: CASSQDPGPADNEQFF. The DNA of the CDR3 is TGTGCCAGCAGCCAAGATCCCGGACCTGCAGACAATGAGCAGTTCTTC. The chain is built from TRBV3-1 and TRBJ2-1, with no clear D. The CDR3 length is 16 residues. Germline-derived CDR1 and CDR2 are LGHDT and YNNKEL (reference sequence). Trimming removed 0 bases from V and 5 bases from J, with 14 bases in between.

There are many counts of this clonotype. The genes are TRBV20-1 and TRBJ1-2, with TRBD1 as a possible D gene (5 bases). CDR1 is DFQATT and CDR2 is SNEGSKA in the germline V gene (reference sequence). The CDR3 has 14 amino acids. V lost 7 bases, J lost 4 bases, and 19 bases lay in between. The CDR3 DNA sequence: TGCAGTGAGATCCGGGACGCGGGTCTCTATGGCTACACCTTC. Its protein product is CSEIRDAGLYGYTF.

This clonotype was seen ten or more times. The chain uses TRBV20-1 and TRBJ2-2; 12 bases match TRBD2. This CDR3 has 15 amino acids. Unmatched junction bases numbered 4, after V lost 1 base and J lost 7 bases. Germline V lookup: CDR1 DFQATT, CDR2 SNEGSKA (reference sequence). The CDR3 nucleotides are TGCAGTGCTAGAGCTAGCGGGAGGGCCTTCGGGGAGCTGTTTTTT. It yields the protein CSARASGRAFGELFF.

Only a few counts were recorded for this clonotype. This chain joins TRBV20-1 and TRBJ1-4; D remains ambiguous. CDR3 length equals 11 residues. CDR1 and CDR2 from the germline V gene are DFQATT and SNEGSKA (reference sequence). Trimming shortened V by 3 bases and J by 4 bases, and 3 bases separated the two germline ends. CDR3 bases: TGCAGTGCTAGCAGTAATGAAAAACTGTTTTTT. It is translated as CSASSNEKLFF.

In this sample, this clonotype turned up a few times. The J gene is TRBJ2-7, the V gene TRBV5-6; TRBD1 might be the D (6 bases). Germline V gene lookup returns CDR1 SGHDT and CDR2 YYEEEE. The CDR3 spans 13 residues. The germline V and J ends were trimmed by 1 base and 5 bases, with 10 bases remaining between them. Written as DNA, the CDR3 is TGTGCCAGCAGCTTGACAGGGAGCAACGAGCAGTACTTC. Encoded protein: CASSLTGSNEQYF.

This clonotype was picked up a small number of times. The rearrangement uses TRBV2 and TRBJ2-1; 14 bases map to TRBD2. The V segment lost 7 bases and the J segment 8 bases; nucleotides outside the gene matches: 7. CDR3 length equals 15 residues. The germline V gene encodes CDR1 SNHLY and CDR2 FYNNEI. The CDR3 DNA reads as TGTGCCAGCATTTTGACTAGCGGGAGGGCCGATGAGCAGTTCTTC. Translation: CASILTSGRADEQFF.

The rearrangement uses TRBV7-3 and TRBJ1-4; no firm D call. The CDR3 is 14 residues long. V was trimmed by 5 bases and J by 4 bases, leaving 11 bases between them. Germline V gene data show CDR1 as SGHTA and CDR2 as FQGTGA. As DNA, the CDR3 is TGTGCCAGCAGCCGCCGGGAAGTTAATGAAAAACTGTTTTTT. This gives the protein CASSRREVNEKLFF.

The sample holds a few counts of this clonotype. This chain connects TRBV11-2 to TRBJ2-7; the D is unclear. This CDR3 is built from 15 residues. Trimming pared 5 bases from V and 0 bases from J, leaving 14 bases between. Germline lookup yields CDR1 SGHAT and CDR2 FQNNGV. The CDR3 DNA sequence: TGTGCCAGCAGCCCCTCGGGCAGCAGCTCCTACGAGCAGTACTTC. Translation gives CASSPSGSSSYEQYF.

The chain is built from TRBV6-1 and TRBJ2-5; the D gene could be TRBD1 or TRBD2 (5 bases each). Deletions cut 5 bases from V and 3 bases from J, with 16 bases between. The CDR3 runs 15 residues. Germline V gives CDR1 MNHNS, CDR2 SASEGT. CDR3 bases: TGTGCCAGCAGTCGGGGCCGGCTTGTTGAAGAGACCCAGTACTTC. It encodes CASSRGRLVEETQYF.

This clonotype was observed a few times. The V gene is TRBV20-1, the J gene TRBJ2-7; maybe TRBD2 (5 bases). Trimming left V 7 bases short and J 0 bases short, with 10 bases between. This CDR3 region has 12 residues. Germline V lookup: CDR1 DFQATT, CDR2 SNEGSKA (reference sequence). The chain's CDR3 is CSVSGDSYEQYF. The CDR3 bases are TGCAGTGTCTCCGGGGACTCCTACGAGCAGTACTTC.

This clonotype was picked up a small number of times. The chain employs TRBV9 and TRBJ1-3; D is possibly TRBD1 (5 bases). Germline CDR1 is SGDLS and CDR2 is YYNGEE. The V end was cut by 7 bases, the J end by 0 bases, with 14 bases between. This CDR3 has 15 amino acids. The CDR3: CASGSQAPSGNTIYF. The CDR3 nucleotides are TGTGCCAGCGGGTCACAGGCTCCCTCTGGAAACACCATATATTTT. The full variable domain, in which reference TRBV9 and TRBJ1-3 provide the parts outside the CDR3, is DSGVTQTPKHLITATGQRVTLRCSPRSGDLSVYWYQQSLDQGLQFLIQYYNGEERAKGNILERFSAQQFPDLHSELNLSSLELGDSALYFCASGSQAPSGNTIYFGEGSWLTVV.

This clonotype was counted at least ten times. This chain uses TRBV7-9 with TRBJ1-6; tentative D call: TRBD1 (6 bases). The V gene's germline CDR1 is SEHNR and CDR2 FQNEAQ (reference sequence). The V end lost 5 bases, the J end lost 10 bases, and 12 bases lay between the germline ends. There are 13 residues in the CDR3. The CDR3 loop reads CASSTQGLSPLHF. The CDR3 nucleotides read TGTGCCAGCAGCACACAGGGATTGTCACCCCTCCACTTT. The variable domain in full, with the rest retrieved from reference TRBV7-9 and TRBJ1-6, is DTGVSQNPRHKITKRGQNVTFRCDPISEHNRLYWYRQTLGQGPEFLTYFQNEAQLEKSRLLSDRFSAERPKGSFSTLEIQRTEQGDSAMYLCASSTQGLSPLHFGNGTRLTVT.

The V call is TRBV6-5, the J call TRBJ1-6; D unclear. V was trimmed by 6 bases and J by 5 bases, leaving 5 bases between them. CDR1 MNHEY and CDR2 SVGAGI come from the germline V gene. This CDR3 has 12 residues. The CDR3 protein is CASRVDNSPLHF. The CDR3 DNA sequence: TGTGCCAGCAGGGTCGATAATTCACCCCTCCACTTT.

This clonotype occurred many times. The chain combines TRBV20-1 with TRBJ2-5; D not resolved. With 3 bases removed from V and 5 bases from J, the gap between germline ends came to 7 bases. Germline V gene lookup returns CDR1 DFQATT and CDR2 SNEGSKA (reference sequence). The CDR3 runs 11 residues. CDR3 DNA: TGCAGTGCTAGTCTGGTGGAGACCCAGTACTTC. This encodes CSASLVETQYF.

The V call is TRBV7-6, the J call TRBJ2-1; no clear D gene. Between the trimmed V and J ends, which lost 1 base and 6 bases, there was a span of 4 bases. The CDR3 runs 12 residues. From germline, CDR1 is SGHVS and CDR2 FNYEAQ. The CDR3 sequence is CASSLGSNEQFF. CDR3 bases: TGTGCCAGCAGCTTAGGGAGCAATGAGCAGTTCTTC.

This clonotype was picked up many times. The rearrangement links TRBV7-2 to TRBJ2-3; D gene unclear. V lost 1 base and J 0 bases, leaving 8 bases between the germline ends. Germline-derived CDR1 and CDR2 are SGHTA and FQGNSA. This CDR3 spans 15 amino acids. CDR3 sequence (DNA): TGTGCCAGCAGCTTAGGGCCTAAAAGCACAGATACGCAGTATTTT. It specifies CASSLGPKSTDTQYF.

This clonotype has only a few counts. The chain couples TRBV20-1 to TRBJ1-4; perhaps TRBD1 as D (6 bases). Germline V gene sequence: CDR1 DFQATT, CDR2 SNEGSKA (reference sequence). V was trimmed by 6 bases and J by 8 bases, leaving 16 bases between them. The CDR3 sequence is 13 residues long. The chain's CDR3 is CSADPAGGEKLFF. The CDR3, as DNA: TGCAGTGCGGACCCCGCCGGGGGCGAAAAACTGTTTTTT.

This clonotype showed up many times. V gene TRBV29-1 combines with J gene TRBJ1-1; D not resolved. CDR3 length: 14 amino acids. Trimming took 6 bases from V and 3 from J, leaving 17 bases between them. Germline lookup yields CDR1 SQVTM and CDR2 ANQGSEA. CDR3 nucleotides: TGCAGCGTCGACCCTAGGTCCGGGGACACTGAAGCTTTCTTT. Its protein product is CSVDPRSGDTEAFF.